One and the same sample provided the 3 T cell receptor beta chains below, sequenced in a study of T cell repertoires in cytomegalovirus infection. For these TCRs, the target antigens are not known. TCRdb processed the reads anew with MiXCR; each CDR3 protein has one entry. This table holds around 770,000 distinct CDR3 sequences, under 35% found once. Source: cultured CD8+ T cells from PBMCs, taken from culture after CMV antigen stimulation. These TCRs come from a human donor in good health (CMV status not recorded). Some clones in this sample may be carry-over from other donors' samples.

V and J are TRBV20-1 and TRBJ2-7; D gene uncertain. CDR3 length: 13 amino acids. Germline V gene sequence: CDR1 DFQATT, CDR2 SNEGSKA (reference sequence). V lost 0 bases, J lost 1 base, and 7 bases lay in between. The DNA of the CDR3 is TGCAGTGCTAGAGAAAGGCAGTCCTACGAGCAGTACGTC. Translated: CSARERQSYEQYV.

This clonotype was picked up a small number of times. V gene TRBV7-8 combines with J gene TRBJ2-7; TRBD2 is a possible D gene (5 bases). Per the germline V gene, CDR1 is SGHVS and CDR2 is FQNEAQ. The CDR3 covers 15 residues. The ends were cut back, 6 bases at V and 0 bases at J, with 15 bases in the middle. For the CDR3, the DNA is TGTGCCAGCAGGCCCAAGGCGGGTAGCTCCTACGAGCAGTACTTC. Its translation is CASRPKAGSSYEQYF.

The chain joins TRBV12-3 or TRBV12-4 to TRBJ1-5; D ambiguous. V shed 3 bases and J shed 4 bases, with 10 bases lying between them. The length of the CDR3 is 14 residues. The CDR3 here is CASSFPAGNQPQHF. In nucleotides, the CDR3 is TGTGCCAGCAGTTTTCCGGCAGGAAATCAGCCCCAGCATTTT.